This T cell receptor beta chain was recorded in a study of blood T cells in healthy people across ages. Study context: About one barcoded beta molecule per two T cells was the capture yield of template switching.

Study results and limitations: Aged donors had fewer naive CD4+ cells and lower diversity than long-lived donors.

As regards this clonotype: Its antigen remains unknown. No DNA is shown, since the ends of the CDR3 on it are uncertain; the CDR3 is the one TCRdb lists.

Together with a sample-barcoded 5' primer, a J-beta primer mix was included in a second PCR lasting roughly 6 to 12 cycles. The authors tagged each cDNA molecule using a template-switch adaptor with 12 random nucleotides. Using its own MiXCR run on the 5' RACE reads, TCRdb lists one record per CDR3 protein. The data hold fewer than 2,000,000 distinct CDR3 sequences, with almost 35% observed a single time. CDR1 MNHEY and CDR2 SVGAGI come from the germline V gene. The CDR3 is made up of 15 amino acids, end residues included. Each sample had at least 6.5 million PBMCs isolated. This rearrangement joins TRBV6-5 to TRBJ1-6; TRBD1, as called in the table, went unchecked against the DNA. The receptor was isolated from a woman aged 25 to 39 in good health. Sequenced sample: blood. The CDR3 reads CASSLWGDGASPRHF.